This T cell receptor beta chain emerged from a study of T cell repertoires in cytomegalovirus infection (dated by TCRdb to the late 2010s). With respect to the entire study: Because public TCR beta signatures pointed to carriage of CMV infection together with the matching HLA type, the HLA type of each donor mattered for the analysis. The paper as a whole reports these results and caveats: In both this cohort and an independent roughly 330-donor cohort, the cumulative frequency of public TCR beta family members distinguished carriers of CMV infection plus the relevant HLA type. The ex vivo response was dominated by HLA-C-restricted CMV-specific TCR beta clonotypes, which also provided the single most frequent clonotype in two of eight donors.

The CDR3 runs 13 amino acids, cysteine and phenylalanine included. Just CDR3 DNA is preserved here, 39 bases in frame from base 1. From a lookup of the germline V gene, CDR1 and CDR2 are MDHEN and SYDVKM. To note about this clonotype: Its antigen remains unidentified. One base away lies a much larger clone, so this may be a sequencing read error.

TCRdb shows the sequencer as Illumina HiSeq 1500. The raw public data were reprocessed by TCRdb itself: fastp quality trimming at Q25, MiXCR clonotype calling, in-frame beta chains only. Duplicate CDR3 protein sequences are folded into a single record with the most common DNA and genes. The sample table lists roughly 100,000 distinct CDR3 sequences, 16% of them with a count of one. Approximately 7.6% of the sample is held by the ten biggest clonotypes. The chain uses TRBV28 and TRBJ1-5; tentative D gene TRBD1, with 6 bases matching. The sample taken for sequencing was PBMCs. The TCR originated in a human donor in good health (CMV status not recorded). Some clones in this sample may be carry-over from other donors' samples. The nucleotides are TGTACCAGCAGTTTTGGGGGGCTTCAGCCCCAGCATTTT. Its protein reads: CTSSFGGLQPQHF.